Listed here are 16 T cell receptor beta chains from one sample, sequenced in a study of blood T cell repertoires in COVID-19. Here immunoSEQ multiplex PCR was the method, and the copy in TCRdb shows in-frame clones only, minus some. The repertoire holds around 100,000 clones, with about 77% as singletons. The sequenced material came from peripheral blood. The source is a woman in her 70s with acute or convalescent COVID-19.

J is TRBJ1-6 and V is TRBV9, with TRBD1 identical over 8 bases. After removal of 0 bases from V and 7 bases from J, the junction contained 3 bases not matched to a gene. This CDR3 comprises 15 residues. The germline V gene has CDR1 SGDLS and CDR2 YYNGEE. CDR3 DNA sequence: TGTGCCAGCAGCGTAGGACAGGGGTACAATTCACCCCTCCACTTT. It codes for CASSVGQGYNSPLHF. The entire variable domain, with the rest obtained from reference TRBV9 and TRBJ1-6, is as follows: DSGVTQTPKHLITATGQRVTLRCSPRSGDLSVYWYQQSLDQGLQFLIQYYNGEERAKGNILERFSAQQFPDLHSELNLSSLELGDSALYFCASSVGQGYNSPLHFGNGTRLTVT.

This clone was seen a few times. The V and J genes are TRBV7-8 and TRBJ2-2, with TRBD2 identical over 8 bases. Germline V lookup: CDR1 SGHVS, CDR2 FQNEAQ. V was pared by 2 bases and J by 4 bases, with 6 bases of the junction left unmatched. The CDR3 runs 16 residues. As DNA, the CDR3 is TGTGCCAGCAGCTTATTCGGGGGGGGCAGCACCGGGGAGCTGTTTTTT. This codes for CASSLFGGGSTGELFF.

This clone was counted once. V usage is TRBV5-1 and J usage is TRBJ2-1, with TRBD1 identical over 8 bases. The CDR3 sequence is 14 residues long. The V gene's germline CDR1 is SGHRS and CDR2 YFSETQ. Germline trimming cut 4 bases from V and 10 bases from J; bases unmatched to any gene: 10. The CDR3, as DNA: TGCGCCAGCAGCGGGGAGACAGGGACAGGCGAGCAGTTCTTC. Protein: CASSGETGTGEQFF.

The chain has TRBV3-1 (or the pseudogene TRBV3-2) and TRBJ1-5; perhaps TRBD1 as D (6 bases). The germline V and J ends were trimmed by 1 base and 2 bases, with 9 bases remaining between them. There are 15 residues in the CDR3. Germline CDR1 reads LGHDT; CDR2 reads YNNKEL (reference sequence). CDR3 amino acids: CASSQGNRGNQPQHF. In nucleotides, the CDR3 is TGTGCCAGCAGCCAAGGGAACAGGGGCAATCAGCCCCAGCATTTT.

This chain connects TRBV11-3 to TRBJ2-3; possible D gene TRBD2, 5 bases. The V gene's germline CDR1 is SGHNT and CDR2 YENEEA. The ends were cut back, 1 base at V and 2 bases at J, with 10 bases in the middle. The CDR3 contains 15 residues. CDR3 region: CASSLGGQPTDTQYF. In nucleotides, the CDR3 is TGTGCCAGCAGCTTAGGCGGGCAGCCCACAGATACGCAGTATTTT.

This clone was seen only a few times. The chain has TRBV7-6 and TRBJ1-3, with a possible D match to TRBD1 (5 bases). Trimming took off 5 bases at V and 4 bases at J, with 15 bases between the two ends. This CDR3 is 15 amino acids long. Germline lookup yields CDR1 SGHVS and CDR2 FNYEAQ. CDR3 amino acids: CASSPLLQGGNTIYF. CDR3 DNA sequence: TGTGCCAGCAGCCCCCTCTTGCAGGGCGGAAACACCATATATTTT.

The V and J genes are TRBV2 and TRBJ2-7; TRBD1 agrees at 7 bases. The germline V gene has CDR1 SNHLY and CDR2 FYNNEI. CDR3 size: 14 residues. The V gene end was trimmed by 6 bases and the J gene end by 7 bases; junction bases not matched to a gene: 12. For the CDR3, the DNA is TGTGCCAGCAGCCTGGACAGGAACTACGGTGAGCAGTACGTC. Its protein is CASSLDRNYGEQYV.

J is TRBJ1-2 and V is TRBV21-1; TRBD1, as called in the table, went unchecked against the DNA. TRBV21-1 represents a pseudogene. The CDR3 extends over 12 amino acids. For the CDR3, the DNA is TGTGCCAGCAATACGACAGGGTATGGCTACACCTTC. Amino acid sequence: CASNTTGYGYTF.

The genes are TRBV9 and TRBJ1-6; D remains ambiguous. The CDR3 spans 14 residues. Germline lookup yields CDR1 SGDLS and CDR2 YYNGEE. V was clipped by 0 bases and J by 7 bases, with 8 bases between them. As DNA, the CDR3 is TGTGCCAGCAGCGTAGCTACGGGGAATTCACCCCTCCACTTT. Translated, it gives CASSVATGNSPLHF.

The chain employs TRBV19 and TRBJ1-5, with 7 bases identical to TRBD1. CDR1 is LNHDA, CDR2 SQIVND, per germline (reference sequence). V shed 6 bases and J 1 base; nucleotides not matched to a gene: 6. The CDR3 extends over 15 amino acids. CDR3 protein: CASSQRQGSNQPQHF. The DNA of the CDR3 is TGTGCCAGTAGCCAAAGACAGGGAAGCAATCAGCCCCAGCATTTT.

V is TRBV5-5 and J is TRBJ1-4; 7 bases fit TRBD1. The trim removed 0 bases at V and 5 bases at J, leaving 4 bases unmatched. From germline, CDR1 is SGHKS and CDR2 YYEKEE (reference sequence). The CDR3 runs to 15 residues. CDR3 region: CASSLEGTANEKLFF. The CDR3, as DNA: TGTGCCAGCAGCTTGGAGGGGACAGCAAATGAAAAACTGTTTTTT. Supplemented by reference TRBV5-5 and TRBJ1-4, the full variable domain reads DAGVTQSPTHLIKTRGQQVTLRCSPISGHKSVSWYQQVLGQGPQFIFQYYEKEERGRGNFPDRFSARQFPNYSSELNVNALLLGDSALYLCASSLEGTANEKLFFGSGTQLSVL.

The V call is TRBV9, the J call TRBJ1-5, with 11 bases aligning to TRBD1. The ends lost 5 bases at V and 9 bases at J; junction bases unmatched: 10. Looked up from germline, CDR1 is SGDLS and CDR2 is YYNGEE. This CDR3 comprises 15 residues. The CDR3 bases are TGTGCCAGCAGTAGGGACAGGGGGGAATTAGGGCCCCAGCATTTT. This sequence encodes CASSRDRGELGPQHF.

V and J are TRBV2 and TRBJ1-2, with D possibly matching TRBD1 (5 bases). CDR3 length: 15 residues. Germline-derived CDR1 and CDR2 are SNHLY and FYNNEI. V was shortened by 7 bases and J by 6 bases, with 21 bases between the two germline ends. CDR3 nucleotides: TGTGCCAGCAACCTTGATGGGGCGAAGGTGGATGGCTACACCTTC. Translated: CASNLDGAKVDGYTF. The full variable domain, its missing parts supplied by reference TRBV2 and TRBJ1-2, is EPEVTQTPSHQVTQMGQEVILRCVPISNHLYFYWYRQILGQKVEFLVSFYNNEISEKSEIFDDQFSVERPDGSNFTLKIRSTKLEDSAMYFCASNLDGAKVDGYTFGSGTRLTVV.

DNA for the CDR3: TGTGCCAGCAGCTTAGGTGGGGGCCATTATCAAGAGACCCAGTACTTC. Translating it yields CASSLGGGHYQETQYF. The chain carries TRBV7-9 and TRBJ2-5; D possibly corresponds to TRBD1 (6 bases). The CDR3 runs to 16 residues. V lost 1 base to trimming and J lost 2 bases, with 14 bases between them. Germline loops: CDR1 SEHNR, CDR2 FQNEAQ (reference sequence).

This clone came up once. The V call is TRBV28, the J call TRBJ1-1; 7 bases align to TRBD1. There are 14 residues in the CDR3. With V trimmed by 2 bases and J by 6 bases, 6 bases remained unmatched. Germline V gives CDR1 MDHEN, CDR2 SYDVKM. CDR3 bases: TGTGCCAGCAGTTTACTGAGGGGGCGGGCTGAAGCTTTCTTT. It codes for CASSLLRGRAEAFF. The whole variable domain, remainder taken from reference TRBV28 and TRBJ1-1, is DVKVTQSSRYLVKRTGEKVFLECVQDMDHENMFWYRQDPGLGLRLIYFSYDVKMKEKGDIPEGYSVSREKKERFSLILESASTNQTSMYLCASSLLRGRAEAFFGQGTRLTVV.

This chain links TRBV10-3 with TRBJ2-5, with 8 bases fitting TRBD1. Germline lookup yields CDR1 ENHRY and CDR2 SYGVKD. CDR3 size: 16 residues. J gave up 4 bases and V 2 bases, and 9 bases lay outside the gene matches. Here the CDR3 DNA reads TGTGCCATCAGTGAGCTCCAAACAGGGGGAAGAGAGACCCAGTACTTC. It codes for CAISELQTGGRETQYF.